The 16 T cell receptor beta chains below were found in one sample sequenced in a study of cytomegalovirus exposure and HLA in healthy donors. It was with 60 Vbeta and 13 Jbeta primers that the PCR ran. TCRdb's table, derived via immunoSEQ multiplex PCR, lists solely in-frame clones and lacks some. The table has about 160,000 clones, 60% to 80% seen once; the top ten hold around 2.3%. The sample consisted of PBMCs. Receptor source: a man aged 50-59 years in good health and CMV-seropositive.

The chain is built from TRBV7-9 and TRBJ1-2; D not resolved. CDR1 SEHNR and CDR2 FQNEAQ come from the germline V gene (reference sequence). The CDR3 spans 15 residues. The ends were cut back, 1 base at V and 3 bases at J, with 12 bases in the middle. This CDR3 reads CASSLVLGGYYGYTF. Written as DNA, the CDR3 is TGTGCCAGCAGCTTAGTTCTCGGAGGGTACTATGGCTACACCTTC.

The chain is built from TRBV19 and TRBJ1-5; 7 positions agree with TRBD1. The CDR3 spans 14 residues. Germline values: CDR1 LNHDA, CDR2 SQIVND (reference sequence). The trim removed 5 bases at V and 4 bases at J, leaving 5 bases unmatched. Here the CDR3 DNA reads TGTGCCAGTAGTGACTCAGGGGGAAATCAGCCCCAGCATTTT. Translated, it gives CASSDSGGNQPQHF.

CDR3 sequence: CASSVGRVRNQPQHF. The CDR3 DNA is TGTGCCAGCAGTGTGGGGAGGGTTAGGAATCAGCCCCAGCATTTT. The gene calls are TRBV2 and TRBJ1-5; D unresolved. Trimming cost V 4 bases and J 4 bases, with 14 bases left between them. The CDR3 has 15 residues. Germline V gene sequence: CDR1 SNHLY, CDR2 FYNNEI.

This clone was recorded once. The CDR3 sequence is CASSYTGDRVSPLHF. The DNA of the CDR3 is TGTGCCAGCAGTTACACAGGGGACAGGGTTTCACCCCTCCACTTT. J is TRBJ1-6 and V is TRBV6-5; 9 positions agree with TRBD1. The CDR3 contains 15 residues. With 2 bases clipped from V and 9 bases from J, the junction kept 5 bases outside the gene matches. Germline CDR1 reads MNHEY; CDR2 reads SVGAGI.

The genes are TRBV30 and TRBJ1-3; a possible D gene is TRBD1 (6 bases). V lost 2 bases, J lost 0 bases, and 14 bases lay in between. This CDR3 is built from 16 residues. Germline V CDR1 and CDR2: GTSNPN, SVGIG (reference sequence). The CDR3 DNA reads TGTGCCTGGAGTCCCAGGGGTTCGCACTCTGGAAACACCATATATTTT. This gives the protein CAWSPRGSHSGNTIYF. The full variable domain, in which reference TRBV30 and TRBJ1-3 provide the parts outside the CDR3, is SQTIHQWPATLVQPVGSPLSLECTVEGTSNPNLYWYRQAAGRGLQLLFYSVGIGQISSEVPQNLSASRPQDRQFILSSKKLLLSDSGFYLCAWSPRGSHSGNTIYFGEGSWLTVV.

This chain connects TRBV6-1 to TRBJ1-2, with D possibly matching TRBD1 (6 bases). Per germline, CDR1 MNHNS and CDR2 SASEGT. The CDR3 has 14 amino acids. With 4 bases removed from V and 4 bases from J, the gap between germline ends came to 13 bases. CDR3 in DNA: TGTGCCAGCAGTGCGTCTGGACAGATCTATGGCTACACCTTC. As protein: CASSASGQIYGYTF.

This rearrangement joins TRBV4-3 to TRBJ1-5; weak D call: TRBD1 (5 bases). V shed 1 base and J shed 3 bases, with 10 bases lying between them. The V gene's germline CDR1 is LGHNA and CDR2 YSLEER. The length of the CDR3 is 15 residues. The CDR3 DNA sequence: TGCGCCAGCAGCCAAGGGACAAAAAACAATCAGCCCCAGCATTTT. Translated: CASSQGTKNNQPQHF.

The CDR3 is CASSPFSSGGANEQFF. Written as DNA, the CDR3 is TGTGCCAGCAGCCCGTTTTCTAGCGGGGGGGCCAATGAGCAGTTCTTC. The chain recombines TRBV11-3 with TRBJ2-1, with 12 bases fitting TRBD2. The CDR3 is 16 residues long. Germline CDR1 reads SGHNT; CDR2 reads YENEEA. Germline trimming cut 5 bases from V and 6 bases from J; bases unmatched to any gene: 8.

V and J are TRBV7-2 and TRBJ2-1; tentatively, D is TRBD1 (6 bases). The CDR3 spans 14 residues. The germline CDR1 and CDR2 sequences are SGHTA and FQGNSA. With 4 bases removed from V and 7 bases from J, the gap between germline ends came to 14 bases. CDR3 DNA sequence: TGTGCCAGCAGCTCGGACAGCCGACTTAATGAGCAGTTCTTC. Amino acid sequence: CASSSDSRLNEQFF.

This clone was recorded a few times. The V gene is TRBV27, the J gene TRBJ1-5; D call uncertain. The V end lost 5 bases, the J end lost 7 bases, and 9 bases lay between the germline ends. Germline assignment: CDR1 MNHEY and CDR2 SMNVEV (reference sequence). CDR3 size: 12 residues. The CDR3 DNA reads as TGTGCCAGCAGTCCGGCGGGCCAGCCCCAGCATTTT. It is translated as CASSPAGQPQHF.

The chain combines TRBV11-2 with TRBJ2-7; 7 nucleotides agree with TRBD1. V was clipped by 3 bases and J by 0 bases; unmatched bases: 11. CDR1 and CDR2 from the germline V gene are SGHAT and FQNNGV. CDR3 length: 17 residues. CDR3: CASSFPYTGDSSYEQYF. The CDR3 nucleotides are TGTGCCAGCAGCTTTCCGTACACAGGGGATAGCTCCTACGAGCAGTACTTC.

This chain joins TRBV11-3 and TRBJ2-2; D unresolved. CDR3 length equals 12 residues. Trimming took 3 bases from V and 8 from J, leaving 7 bases between them. Per germline, CDR1 SGHNT and CDR2 YENEEA. This CDR3 reads CASSFSQGELFF. CDR3 in DNA: TGTGCCAGCAGCTTCTCGCAGGGGGAGCTGTTTTTT. Drawing the rest from reference TRBV11-3 and TRBJ2-2, the complete variable domain is EAGVVQSPRYKIIEKKQPVAFWCNPISGHNTLYWYLQNLGQGPELLIRYENEEAVDDSQLPKDRFSAERLKGVDSTLKIQPAELGDSAVYLCASSFSQGELFFGEGSRLTVL.

The sample holds one count of this clone. The rearrangement links TRBV29-1 to TRBJ1-1, with a tentative D call TRBD1 (6 bases). With 3 bases removed from V and 6 bases from J, the gap between germline ends came to 17 bases. Germline assignment: CDR1 SQVTM and CDR2 ANQGSEA. The CDR3 contains 14 residues. DNA of the CDR3: TGCAGCGTTGATTTAAACCGTCACAGGGCTGAAGCTTTCTTT. Protein product: CSVDLNRHRAEAFF.

This clone was seen a single time. The CDR3 sequence is CASSLRLSYEQYF. CDR3 bases: TGTGCCAGCTCCCTCCGTTTATCCTACGAGCAGTACTTC. The chain combines TRBV7-6 with TRBJ2-7; D is undetermined. CDR3 size: 13 residues. Trimming stripped 8 bases from V and 1 base from J, with 12 bases between. CDR1 and CDR2 from the germline V gene are SGHVS and FNYEAQ.

This clone was recorded once. The chain combines TRBV6-5 with TRBJ1-1; D is unclear. This CDR3 region has 15 residues. V gave up 6 bases and J gave up 4 bases, with 18 bases separating them. The germline V gene has CDR1 MNHEY and CDR2 SVGAGI. As DNA, the CDR3 is TGTGCCAGCAGATCTCAGACCCGCGGGTTCACTGAAGCTTTCTTT. This sequence encodes CASRSQTRGFTEAFF.

This rearrangement joins TRBV4-2 to TRBJ2-7, with 10 bases that match TRBD1. V dropped 4 bases and J dropped 6; count of bases not matched to a gene: 6. The CDR3 spans 14 residues. Germline CDR1 LGHNA, CDR2 YNFKEQ. The CDR3 protein is CASSLGTGASEQYF. CDR3 nucleotide sequence: TGTGCCAGCAGCCTAGGGACAGGGGCTTCCGAGCAGTACTTC.